Given below is one T cell receptor beta chain in context. No cognate antigen has been identified for it. The input lacks base qualities; no much larger clone sits a single base away. The sample is drawn from a study of shared clonotypes between healthy human individuals (dated by TCRdb to 2020 to 2021). General notes on the study: A few men and two women, aged 18 to 49 years, made up the cohort. To increase sequencing depth and limit assay-specific biases, different laboratories used diverse techniques to prepare libraries and sequence TCR repertoires. Leukapheresis yielded between about 0.9 and 9 billion PBMCs per donor. Blood TCR repertoires of five healthy adults were deeply sequenced to estimate repertoire size and the extent of clonotype sharing between individuals. For each donor, three plates each were used for CD4 naive and CD4 memory, two plates were used for CD8 naive, and one plate was used for CD8 memory.

TCR CDR3 regions were amplified from genomic DNA by multiplex PCR using the deep immunoSEQ assay. Genomic DNA extracted from each cell subset was distributed evenly over all wells of several immunoSEQ 96-well plates, and each plate served as one replicate. For sorted subsets, each replicate PCR was loaded with 200 ng genomic DNA, equivalent to 30,000 or so T cell genomes. Purified libraries were measured with a Qubit 3.0 fluorometer, size-checked on a Bioanalyzer 2100, and measured again with the KAPA Library Quantification kit. Every immunoSEQ 96-well plate was sequenced on a dedicated single-read 150-cycle Illumina NextSeq 550 flow cell. On the authors' methods: The immunoSEQ output contained only junctional sequences without quality scores, so filtering could not match that applied to full-length reads. Sequences were annotated with PyIR, a Python wrapper for IgBLAST v1.9, using IMGT germline references to assign V/J genes and CDR3. Reads were removed for weak V/J assignments (E-value above 1e-6), missing CDR3, stop codons, out-of-frame junctions, or ambiguous translated residues. V3J clonotypes were defined by identical inferred V gene, J gene, and CDR3 amino acid sequence. Percentage overlap between repertoires was computed as shared unique clonotypes divided by the size of the smaller repertoire. RTK rarefaction, the Chao1 estimator, and Recon v2.1 estimates of unobserved clonotypes were used to assess repertoire richness. Generation probabilities were computed with OLGA for all TCRbeta clonotypes obtained by the gDNA method from four donors. Sourced from immuneACCESS, this table was stored by TCRdb with only in-frame sequences that have V and J called. A share of the clones is absent; for the studies checked, an unresolved V gene accounts for under half, and the remainder has no known explanation. V, J and clone size are taken as reported in that table, and D and trimming were inferred from the DNA itself. This sample gives hundreds of thousands of clones in total; roughly 70% of them show up just once. The top ten clonotypes cover 1.5% to 2% of the sample.

The germline V gene (reference sequence) yields MNHNY for CDR1 and SVGAGI for CDR2. The CDR3, from cysteine to phenylalanine, totals 13 residues. The CDR3 DNA has 39 bases and is translated from base 1. Trimming takes 5 bases from V and 8 bases from J, and the germline ends sit 12 bases apart. Donors were healthy HIV-negative adults with no recently reported acute infections or vaccinations. All donors were Caucasian adults living in Nashville, Tennessee, USA. CD4+ T cells were enriched through magnetic negative selection, after which naive cells were positively selected on CD45RA and the remaining negative fraction served as the memory subset. Blood was obtained by leukapheresis, after which PBMCs were separated by Ficoll-Histopaque density gradient centrifugation and cryopreserved in liquid nitrogen vapor phase. Purity and quantity of every magnetically sorted T cell population were checked by analytical flow cytometry. Genomic DNA was isolated from every sorted fraction and measured by UV absorbance on a Nanodrop 2000c.

Paper-wide results and their limitations: Only blood was sampled, and tissue TCR repertoires likely differ from those in blood. Because the study included only a small number of donors, the genetic and exposure-history diversity represented was limited. Incomplete sequencing was indicated by rarefaction of sorted-subset datasets, despite the large sequencing depth. Clonotypes shared by all four sorted-subset donors showed higher generation probabilities than non-shared clonotypes. Sharing across a few donors was observed for roughly 5% of naive CD4, 3% to 4% of naive CD8, 2.3% of memory CD4, and 0.4% of memory CD8 clonotypes. Based on pairwise subsampling, the degree of clonotype sharing among donors was expected to be affected by sequencing depth. Estimated clonotype richness was generally larger for naive than for memory subsets.

This sequence uses TRBV6-6 and TRBJ2-2; the best D guess is TRBD2, with 6 bases matching. The clonotype originates from a woman aged 25 to 39 in good health. The sequenced material came from memory CD4+ T cells sorted from blood. Explained via the paper, the cell subset or site label denotes: CD45RA-negative fraction. The CDR3 protein: CASSAGIVGELFF. The DNA reads TGTGCCAGCAGTGCGGGAATAGTGGGGGAGCTGTTTTTT.